The T cell receptor beta chain under discussion was sequenced for a study of T cell responses to AZD1222 COVID-19 vaccine. Findings of the study overall: Spike-wide coverage was observed for vaccine-associated CD4 TCRs, with dominant responses at 160-218 and 743-854. Nearly half of spike-specific TCRs reportedly go after variant regions that carry no mutations.

Turning to this clone: Its antigen is unidentified. The sample holds other DNA sequences that translate to the same CDR3.

Only in-frame clones appear in the TCRdb table, and some are missing; sequencing was by immunoSEQ multiplex PCR. The sample has about 61,000 clones, around 82% seen once; the top ten hold 26%. Germline CDR1 reads MNHNS; CDR2 reads SASEGT. CDR3 length: 13 residues. With 3 bases removed from V and 1 base from J, the gap between germline ends came to 4 bases. This receptor was taken from an adult who received the AZD1222 COVID-19 vaccine. Sequenced here: peripheral blood, sampled 28 days after the second AZD1222 dose. This chain uses TRBV6-1 with TRBJ1-5; unclear D gene. The CDR3 DNA follows: TGTGCCAGCAGTGACGGCAGCAATCAGCCCCAGCATTTT. This encodes CASSDGSNQPQHF.